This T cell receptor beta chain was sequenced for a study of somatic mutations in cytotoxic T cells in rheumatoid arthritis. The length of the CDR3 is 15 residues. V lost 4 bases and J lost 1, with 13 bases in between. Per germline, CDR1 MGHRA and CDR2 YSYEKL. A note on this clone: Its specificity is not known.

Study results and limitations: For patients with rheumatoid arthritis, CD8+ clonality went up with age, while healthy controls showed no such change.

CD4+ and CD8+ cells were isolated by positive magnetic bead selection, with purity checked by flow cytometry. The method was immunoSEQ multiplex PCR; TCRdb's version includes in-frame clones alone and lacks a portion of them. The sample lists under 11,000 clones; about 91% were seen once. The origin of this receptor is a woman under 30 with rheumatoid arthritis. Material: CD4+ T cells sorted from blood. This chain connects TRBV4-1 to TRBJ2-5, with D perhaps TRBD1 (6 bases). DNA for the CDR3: TGCGCCAGCAGCCGGGACATGAGCGGCCAAGAGACCCAGTACTTC. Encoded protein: CASSRDMSGQETQYF.